The 27 T cell receptor beta chains below all came from one sample that was sequenced in a study of blood T cell repertoires in COVID-19. The table came from immunoSEQ multiplex PCR; TCRdb's copy has only in-frame clones and leaves some out. The sample lists fewer than 90,000 clones, roughly 90% occurring once. The sequenced material came from peripheral blood. The source is a male donor with acute or convalescent COVID-19.

This chain uses TRBV3-1 (or the pseudogene TRBV3-2) with TRBJ1-5; 8 positions match TRBD1. CDR3 length equals 15 residues. V was pared by 0 bases and J by 7 bases, with 5 bases of the junction left unmatched. Germline loops: CDR1 LGHDT, CDR2 YNNKEL (reference sequence). The CDR3 region is CASSQDSTGGQPQHF. The CDR3 DNA is TGTGCCAGCAGCCAAGATTCAACAGGGGGACAGCCCCAGCATTTT.

The chain uses TRBV5-1 and TRBJ2-3, with TRBD2 matching over 10 bases. The germline V gene encodes CDR1 SGHRS and CDR2 YFSETQ. The CDR3 runs to 17 residues. Trimming removed 0 bases from V and 2 bases from J; junction bases left unmatched: 6. The CDR3 spells CASSLAATSGPTDTQYF. CDR3 DNA sequence: TGCGCCAGCAGCTTGGCCGCGACTAGCGGGCCCACAGATACGCAGTATTTT.

The chain joins TRBV9 to TRBJ1-2, with D uncertain. Between the trimmed V and J ends, which lost 0 bases and 7 bases, there was a span of 10 bases. CDR3 length: 13 residues. CDR1 and CDR2 from the germline V gene are SGDLS and YYNGEE. The CDR3 reads CASSVGQNPGYTF. CDR3 bases: TGTGCCAGCAGCGTAGGGCAGAACCCTGGCTACACCTTC.

The gene calls are TRBV5-4 and TRBJ2-5, with 7 bases identical to TRBD1. The trim removed 3 bases at V and 4 bases at J, leaving 6 bases unmatched. The germline V gene has CDR1 SGHNT and CDR2 YYREEE (reference sequence). The CDR3 loop spans 14 amino acids. The CDR3 DNA reads TGTGCCAGCAGCTCACAGGGGTCCGCAGAGACCCAGTACTTC. It translates to CASSSQGSAETQYF.

The chain recombines TRBV5-6 with TRBJ1-2, with a weak D call TRBD1 (6 bases). Germline CDR1 SGHDT, CDR2 YYEEEE. V was shortened by 2 bases and J by 7 bases, with 12 bases between the two germline ends. This CDR3 is 13 amino acids long. The CDR3 nucleotides are TGTGCCAGCAGCTTTAATCCACAGGGTGGCTACACCTTC. Protein product: CASSFNPQGGYTF.

CDR3 sequence reads: CASSRLAGRTDTQYF. The CDR3 nucleotides read TGTGCCAGCAGCCGACTAGCGGGGAGGACAGATACGCAGTATTTT. The chain is built from TRBV6-5 and TRBJ2-3; 11 bases are shared with TRBD2. The CDR3 totals 15 residues. Germline V gene sequence: CDR1 MNHEY, CDR2 SVGAGI. V dropped 6 bases and J dropped 3; count of bases not matched to a gene: 5.

The V call is TRBV7-9, the J call TRBJ2-5, with D perhaps matching TRBD1 (6 bases). Germline lookup yields CDR1 SEHNR and CDR2 FQNEAQ (reference sequence). V shed 3 bases and J shed 1 base, with 15 bases lying between them. This CDR3 has 16 residues. For the CDR3, the DNA is TGTGCCAGCAGCTTTATCAAGGGGACAAGCCAAGAGACCCAGTACTTC. It is translated as CASSFIKGTSQETQYF.

The chain is built from TRBV19 and TRBJ1-1, with 8 bases matching TRBD1. The CDR3 consists of 15 residues. Germline V gene sequence: CDR1 LNHDA, CDR2 SQIVND (reference sequence). The V gene end was trimmed by 6 bases and the J gene end by 0 bases; junction bases not matched to a gene: 6. CDR3 region: CASRDRGGLNTEAFF. In nucleotides, the CDR3 is TGTGCCAGTAGAGACAGGGGAGGGTTGAACACTGAAGCTTTCTTT.

The rearrangement joins TRBV3-1 (or the pseudogene TRBV3-2) to TRBJ1-2, with TRBD1 matching 8 bases. Losses at the gene ends were 4 bases for V and 3 bases for J; bases not matched to a gene: 7. The CDR3 runs to 15 residues. CDR1 and CDR2 from the germline V gene are LGHDT and YNNKEL (reference sequence). The CDR3 region has the DNA TGTGCCAGCAGCCCATCCGACAGGGGTTACTATGGCTACACCTTC. This gives the protein CASSPSDRGYYGYTF.

The CDR3 sequence: CTSSQDRGGARDEQFF. The DNA of the CDR3 is TGCACCAGCAGCCAAGACCGCGGGGGGGCCCGGGATGAGCAGTTCTTC. The V and J genes are TRBV1 and TRBJ2-1; the DNA was not compared with TRBD2, the D call given in the table. TRBV1 is termed a pseudogene. There are 16 residues in the CDR3.

In its sample, this clone was seen once. The chain recombines TRBV5-3 with TRBJ2-3; D is perhaps TRBD2 (6 bases). TRBV5-3 is given ORF status, its function remaining uncertain. The CDR3 is made up of 14 amino acids. The V end was cut by 10 bases, the J end by 1 base, with 16 bases between. CDR3 nucleotides: TGTGCCGCCCAGCCGTGGGAGGGCACAGATACGCAGTATTTT. Translating it yields CAAQPWEGTDTQYF.

V and J are TRBV20-1 and TRBJ2-5; D is undetermined. Deletions cut 1 base from V and 5 bases from J, with 5 bases between. Germline V gene lookup returns CDR1 DFQATT and CDR2 SNEGSKA (reference sequence). The CDR3 extends over 11 amino acids. In nucleotides, the CDR3 is TGCAGTGCTAGAGTCTCGGAGACCCAGTACTTC. As protein: CSARVSETQYF.

This sequence joins TRBV5-1 and TRBJ2-4; possibly TRBD1 for D (6 bases). Trimming removed 0 bases from V and 0 bases from J, with 10 bases in between. The germline V gene encodes CDR1 SGHRS and CDR2 YFSETQ. CDR3 length equals 16 residues. This CDR3 reads CASSLDGGLAKNIQYF. CDR3 nucleotide sequence: TGCGCCAGCAGCTTGGATGGGGGCTTAGCCAAAAACATTCAGTACTTC.

V is TRBV7-8 and J is TRBJ2-3; 9 positions agree with TRBD2. This CDR3 comprises 18 residues. CDR1 is SGHVS and CDR2 is FQNEAQ in the germline V gene. V lost 4 bases and J lost 3; bases outside the gene matches: 14. The CDR3 DNA is TGTGCCAGCAGCTCCAGGGCGCGGGAGGGGCCCTTGACAGATACGCAGTATTTT. Amino acids: CASSSRAREGPLTDTQYF.

A few counts support this clone. V gene TRBV19 combines with J gene TRBJ1-6; TRBD1 might be the D (5 bases). Looked up from germline, CDR1 is LNHDA and CDR2 is SQIVND (reference sequence). V lost 3 bases and J 8 bases, leaving 11 bases between the germline ends. The CDR3 is 14 amino acids. In nucleotides, the CDR3 is TGTGCCAGTAGTATCCAGGGTGTAGATTCACCCCTCCACTTT. It encodes CASSIQGVDSPLHF.

V is TRBV3-1 (or the pseudogene TRBV3-2) and J is TRBJ2-1; no definite D call. Germline CDR1 LGHDT, CDR2 YNNKEL (reference sequence). This CDR3 has 15 residues. Trimming removed 1 base from V and 1 base from J, with 8 bases in between. CDR3 protein: CASSQGAPSYNEQFF. The CDR3 bases are TGTGCCAGCAGCCAAGGGGCTCCTTCCTACAATGAGCAGTTCTTC.

The V and J genes are TRBV5-8 and TRBJ1-6; a weak D match, TRBD1 (6 bases). Germline CDR1 SGHTS, CDR2 YDEGEE. The V and J ends lost 1 base and 7 bases respectively, with 12 bases between them. This CDR3 has 15 residues. CDR3 region: CASSLRWDINSPLHF. The CDR3 coding sequence is TGTGCCAGCAGCTTGCGGTGGGACATAAATTCACCCCTCCACTTT.

Concerning this clone: Other DNA variants within this sample encode the same CDR3. The chain joins TRBV10-3 to TRBJ2-7; no clear D gene. With 4 bases removed from V and 3 bases from J, the gap between germline ends came to 4 bases. The germline V gene has CDR1 ENHRY and CDR2 SYGVKD. The CDR3 loop spans 11 amino acids. For the CDR3, the DNA is TGTGCCATCAGTGCAGACTACGAGCAGTACTTC. It codes for CAISADYEQYF.

J is TRBJ2-7 and V is TRBV6-5; the D gene is possibly TRBD1 (6 bases). Germline CDR1 reads MNHEY; CDR2 reads SVGAGI. The CDR3 has 15 amino acids. Trimming pared 7 bases from V and 2 bases from J, leaving 18 bases between. The CDR3 loop reads CASTHPGHEAYEQYF. CDR3 bases: TGTGCCAGCACCCACCCGGGACATGAGGCCTACGAGCAGTACTTC.

This clone is a singleton in its sample. The chain employs TRBV12-2 and TRBJ2-7; the listed D gene, TRBD2, was not tested against the DNA. TRBV12-2 is termed a pseudogene. CDR3 length: 19 amino acids. CDR3 in DNA: TGTGCAAGTCGCCCCCAGGGGGCTAGCGGGGGGGTATTCCACTACGAGCAGTACTTC. This encodes CASRPQGASGGVFHYEQYF.

The chain has TRBV2 and TRBJ2-5; TRBD2 matches at 8 bases. Germline CDR1 and CDR2: SNHLY and FYNNEI. The CDR3 extends over 14 amino acids. V lost 7 bases to trimming and J lost 4 bases; unmatched junction nucleotides: 8. The CDR3 DNA reads as TGTGCCAGCACGTTTGTCGGGAGGGGAGAGACCCAGTACTTC. Its translation: CASTFVGRGETQYF.

The chain is built from TRBV5-5 and TRBJ1-6; D gene unclear. CDR1 and CDR2 from the germline V gene are SGHKS and YYEKEE (reference sequence). The germline V and J ends were trimmed by 0 bases and 6 bases, with 4 bases remaining between them. CDR3 size: 13 residues. The CDR3 DNA follows: TGTGCCAGCAGCTTGGGCAGTAATTCACCCCTCCACTTT. Encoded protein: CASSLGSNSPLHF.

CDR3 region: CASSITGHMNTEAFF. The CDR3, as DNA: TGTGCCAGTAGTATAACGGGACATATGAACACTGAAGCTTTCTTT. The genes are TRBV19 and TRBJ1-1, with D perhaps TRBD1 (6 bases). Germline CDR1 reads LNHDA; CDR2 reads SQIVND (reference sequence). This CDR3 spans 15 amino acids. V was shortened by 2 bases and J by 0 bases, with 10 bases between the two germline ends.

This clone was counted a few times. The V gene is TRBV15, the J gene TRBJ1-4, with a possible D match to TRBD1 (5 bases). CDR3 size: 15 residues. Germline V gene sequence: CDR1 LNHNV, CDR2 YYDKDF (reference sequence). V was pared by 1 base and J by 7 bases, with 13 bases between. The CDR3 is CATSRVQTAPEKLFF. In DNA, the CDR3 is TGTGCCACCAGCAGAGTCCAGACAGCGCCTGAAAAACTGTTTTTT.

This CDR3 is CSVAQDNYGYTF. CDR3 nucleotide sequence: TGCAGCGTTGCACAGGATAACTATGGCTACACCTTC. J is TRBJ1-2 and V is TRBV29-1; a weak D match, TRBD1 (5 bases). V lost 4 bases to trimming and J lost 1 base, with 7 bases between them. The V gene's germline CDR1 is SQVTM and CDR2 ANQGSEA. The CDR3 loop spans 12 amino acids.

The V gene is TRBV5-5, the J gene TRBJ1-1, with 8 bases identical to TRBD1. V shed 4 bases and J 1 base; nucleotides not matched to a gene: 3. The CDR3 covers 14 residues. Germline CDR1 reads SGHKS; CDR2 reads YYEKEE (reference sequence). The CDR3 DNA is TGTGCCAGCAGCCCAGGACAGGGGAACACTGAAGCTTTCTTT. This encodes CASSPGQGNTEAFF.

The chain has TRBV6-5 and TRBJ2-7, with a tentative D call TRBD1 (5 bases). The CDR3 runs 11 residues. Trimming stripped 8 bases from V and 3 bases from J, with 8 bases between. From germline, CDR1 is MNHEY and CDR2 SVGAGI. CDR3 amino acids: CASGGHYEQYF. CDR3 bases: TGTGCCAGCGGCGGACACTACGAGCAGTACTTC.